The rows below give T cell receptor beta chains drawn from one sample of a study of post-analysis software for immune sequencing data. TCRdb itself ran the PCR reads through MiXCR, one entry per CDR3 protein. Here the sample spans some 890,000 distinct CDR3 sequences, about 57% being singletons. Sequenced sample: blood. All receptors come from a girl aged 5 to 17 with multiple sclerosis. The CDR3 runs from the conserved cysteine through the conserved F or W. The D gene is left open where the match is weak. The size field is filled for only some rows; it gives once, few, many or a size class.

V	D	J	size	DNA	CDR3
TRBV19	TRBD1	TRBJ2-5	-	TGTGCCAGTAGTATAGCCGGGACAGAAGAGACCCAGTACTTC	CASSIAGTEETQYF
TRBV5-1	-	TRBJ2-7	-	TGCGCCAGCAGCTCCAGTCAGGGGCCCCACGAGCAGTACTTC	CASSSSQGPHEQYF
TRBV15	TRBD1	TRBJ2-5	-	TGTGCCACCAGCAGAGAGCACAGGGGAAGAGAGCAGTACTTC	CATSREHRGREQYF
TRBV4-2	-	TRBJ1-2	-	TGTGCCGCCTCGGGAGGAGGGAATGGCTACACCTTC	CAASGGGNGYTF
TRBV5-1	TRBD2	TRBJ2-3	-	TGCGCCAGCAGCTTCCTGACCGGGACTAGCGATACGCAGTATTTT	CASSFLTGTSDTQYF
TRBV29-1	-	TRBJ1-5	-	TGCAGCGTTGCTGCAGCTCTAAATCAGCCCCAGCATTTT	CSVAAALNQPQHF
TRBV15	TRBD2	TRBJ2-3	-	TGTGCCACCAGCAGAAGACTAGCGGGGGGGGTAGGTACGCAGTATTTT	CATSRRLAGGVGTQYF
TRBV7-2	-	TRBJ1-5	-	TGTGCCAGCAGCTCCTTACAGGGTCAGCCCCAGCATTTT	CASSSLQGQPQHF
TRBV7-8	-	TRBJ2-7	-	TGTGCCAGCAGCCCGTACAGGGTACCCCACGAGCAGTACTTC	CASSPYRVPHEQYF
TRBV29-1	-	TRBJ2-5	-	TGCAGCACCCTAAGTGGTAGTGAGCAGTACTTC	CSTLSGSEQYF
TRBV9	-	TRBJ2-1	once	TGTGCCAGCAGCGTAGGGCTAGCGATCGATGAGCAGTTCTTC	CASSVGLAIDEQFF
TRBV6-1	-	TRBJ2-3	many	TGTGCCAGCAGTGAGGGGCCAGGTTCAGATACGCAGTATTTT	CASSEGPGSDTQYF
TRBV5-1	TRBD1	TRBJ2-7	-	TGCGCCAGCAGCTTGGGGGGGACAGAGGTCGACGAGCAGTACTTC	CASSLGGTEVDEQYF
TRBV12-3/TRBV12-4	-	TRBJ2-5	-	TGTGCCAGCAGTTTTCAGATGGAGACCCAGTACTTC	CASSFQMETQYF
TRBV6-1	TRBD1	TRBJ1-2	-	TGTGCCAGCAGCACGGGGACAGGGACTGGGTTGGATGGCTACACCTTC	CASSTGTGTGLDGYTF
TRBV11-2	TRBD1	TRBJ2-6	-	TGTGCCAGCAGCGGGGGTCAGGGGGACTCTGGGGCCAACGTCCTGACTTTC	CASSGGQGDSGANVLTF
TRBV15	TRBD1	TRBJ2-4	-	TGTGCCACCAGCACACCGACAGGGGATAAAAACATTCAGTACTTC	CATSTPTGDKNIQYF
TRBV5-1	TRBD1	TRBJ2-5	-	TGCGCCAGCAGCTTTTTGCCGGGACAGCCCCAAGAGACCCAGTACTTC	CASSFLPGQPQETQYF
TRBV12-3/TRBV12-4	TRBD2	TRBJ2-1	-	TGTGCCAGCAGTTTTAAGGGGTCCGCTAGCGGGAGGGTGAATGAGCAGTTCTTC	CASSFKGSASGRVNEQFF
TRBV4-1	TRBD2	TRBJ2-1	few	TGCGCCAGCAGCCGCCCGACTAGCGGGGGTACGGTCGAGCAGTTCTTC	CASSRPTSGGTVEQFF
TRBV27	-	TRBJ2-1	-	TGTGCCAGCAGTTATTCCGACAATGAGCAGTTCTTC	CASSYSDNEQFF
TRBV29-1	TRBD2	TRBJ2-5	-	TGCAGCGTTGAAGGAACGGCGGGAGTATTAGAGACCCAGTACTTC	CSVEGTAGVLETQYF
TRBV20-1	TRBD2	TRBJ2-7	-	TGCAGTGCAATAAAGGGACTAGCGGGCTACGAGCAGTACTTC	CSAIKGLAGYEQYF
TRBV10-3	-	TRBJ1-1	few	TGTGCCATCACCCCCGCGACAGGCCGGAGGCTCGGTGAAGCTTTCTTT	CAITPATGRRLGEAFF
TRBV14	-	TRBJ2-2	-	TGTGCCAGCAGCCAAGATCTTCTGGGGCTGGACACCGGGGAGCTGTTTTTT	CASSQDLLGLDTGELFF
TRBV5-1	TRBD1	TRBJ2-5	once	TGCGCCAACAGCTTGTCACTCCGGGACAGTCAGTACTTC	CANSLSLRDSQYF
TRBV9	-	TRBJ1-2	-	TGTGCCAGCAGGTTAGAGGGGTATGGCTACACCTTC	CASRLEGYGYTF
TRBV7-9	-	TRBJ2-7	-	TGTGCCAGCAGCTTATTTCTAGCGGGCAGGGGGCTCTCCTACGAGCAGTACTTC	CASSLFLAGRGLSYEQYF
TRBV4-1	TRBD2	TRBJ2-1	-	TGCGCCAGCAGCCAAGAAGGGAGCGGGAGGGATGGTGAGCAGTTCTTC	CASSQEGSGRDGEQFF
TRBV20-1	-	TRBJ1-5	-	TGCAGTGCTAACAGACCTAATCAGCCCCAGCATTTT	CSANRPNQPQHF
TRBV5-1	TRBD1	TRBJ2-3	few	TGCGCCAGCAGCTCTGGACAGGGAGAAAGCACAGATACGCAGTATTTT	CASSSGQGESTDTQYF
TRBV5-1	-	TRBJ2-3	-	TGCGCCAGCAGGATCGGGCCAGAAAGCGATACGCAGTATTTT	CASRIGPESDTQYF
TRBV7-9	-	TRBJ2-3	-	TGTGCCAGCAGCTTAGAGAGCCTAAGCACAGATACGCAGTATTTT	CASSLESLSTDTQYF
TRBV10-3	TRBD2	TRBJ2-7	many	TGTGCCATCAGTGAGCCAGGACTAGTCACCTACGAGCAGTACTTC	CAISEPGLVTYEQYF
TRBV20-1	-	TRBJ1-1	-	TGCAGTGCTAGCAACTTGGGAGGGGCTTCAGCTTTCTTT	CSASNLGGASAFF
TRBV7-2	-	TRBJ2-1	-	TGTTCCAGCAGCGGTACCTTAGACGGGGGAGAGCAGTTCTTC	CSSSGTLDGGEQFF
TRBV10-3	-	TRBJ2-1	-	TGTGCCATCAACCCCGGGACAAGGAATTACAATGAGCAGTTCTTC	CAINPGTRNYNEQFF
TRBV20-1	TRBD2	TRBJ2-7	-	TGCAGTGCTAGACCGGGGGGGAGCTCCTACGAGCAGTACTTC	CSARPGGSSYEQYF
TRBV20-1	TRBD1	TRBJ2-5	-	TGCAGTGCTAGAGATCTCGGGACAGTAAAAGAGACCCAGTACTTC	CSARDLGTVKETQYF
TRBV29-1	-	TRBJ2-7	few	TGCAGCGCCTCCGTCAGGGCGGGTGAGCAGTACTTC	CSASVRAGEQYF
TRBV10-3	TRBD2	TRBJ2-7	-	TGTGCCATCAGTGAGTATAGCGGGACCTACGAGCAGTACTTC	CAISEYSGTYEQYF
TRBV5-5	-	TRBJ2-7	-	TGTGCCAGCAGCTCACCTCGGGCAGCCTACGAGCAGTACTTC	CASSSPRAAYEQYF
TRBV29-1	-	TRBJ2-1	-	TGCAGCGTTGAGCACCCCTCAGACTGGTACAATGAGCAGTTCTTC	CSVEHPSDWYNEQFF
TRBV20-1	TRBD1	TRBJ2-1	-	TGCAGTGCTAGATCCCCCATCGGGACAGGGAGCGGTGAGCAGTTCTTC	CSARSPIGTGSGEQFF
TRBV5-1	TRBD2	TRBJ2-2	-	TGCGCCAGCAGCTTGGCTCTAGCGGGAAGCGGGGAGCTGTTTTTT	CASSLALAGSGELFF
TRBV29-1	TRBD2	TRBJ2-1	-	TGCAGCGTCCAGCGGGGGGTGACCTACAATGAGCAGTTCTTC	CSVQRGVTYNEQFF
TRBV7-3	TRBD1	TRBJ2-1	few	TGTGCCAGCAGCTACGACAGGGGCACCTACAATGAGCAGTTCTTC	CASSYDRGTYNEQFF